This T cell receptor (beta chain) derives from a study of OX40 agonist ivuxolimab in advanced cancers. Study in general: Partial responses were achieved by three patients, one with hepatocellular carcinoma and two with cutaneous melanoma.

The assay was immunoSEQ multiplex PCR, and TCRdb's table has in-frame clones only and misses some. The table shows about 39,000 clones, with around nine tenths occurring only once. In regard to this clone: Its antigen is unidentified.

The CDR3 is 16 residues long. CDR1 and CDR2 (germline): SGHNT, YYREEE (reference sequence). Overall study results and limits: Low normalized T-cell clonal expansion also characterized some of the nonresponders. Low clonal expansion, among the lowest seen, marked partial responders at 0.1-3.0 mg/kg.

Sequencing used CD4+ or CD8+ T cells sorted from blood, obtained in a trial of the OX40 agonist ivuxolimab. The V call is TRBV5-4, the J call TRBJ2-5, with 9 bases lining up with TRBD2. The tail of the sequence fits TRBJ2-7 better, so the J call may be wrong. The sequence was collected from an adult with an advanced solid tumor such as melanoma, head and neck, liver or kidney cancer. The CDR3 nucleotides read TGTGCCAGCAGCTCACCAGGGCGGGAGGGCTACTACGAGCAGTACTTC. Translation: CASSSPGREGYYEQYF.